A selection of T cell receptor beta chains follows, all from one sample in a study of vaccination and CD4 T cells after COVID-19. From the PCR reads, TCRdb called clonotypes with MiXCR, one entry per CDR3 protein. Here the sample spans some 10,000 distinct CDR3 sequences, around 30% being singletons. No antigens are known for them. The sequenced sample was CD4+ T cells from blood, cultured in vitro, obtained after SARS-CoV-2 vaccination. The receptor set was obtained from a human donor who had recovered from COVID-19. Both conserved end residues are part of each CDR3. D genes are given only for firm matches. Clone size is given for some rows only: seen once, a few or many times, or a class if the clone is expanded.

J,size,D,V,CDR3,DNA
TRBJ2-3,.,.,TRBV6-1,CASSRQGTDTQYF,TGTGCCAGCAGTCGCCAAGGCACAGATACGCAGTATTTT
TRBJ2-4,.,.,TRBV11-2,CASSFYICSARFGLAGYIQYF,.
TRBJ2-1,.,.,TRBV11-3,CASSPPHEVAQFF,TGTGCCAGCAGCCCCCCGCACGAGGTGGCGCAGTTCTTC
TRBJ2-7,.,.,TRBV6-2/TRBV6-3,CASSWSGYSYEQYF,TGTGCCAGCAGTTGGTCAGGATACTCCTACGAGCAGTACTTC
TRBJ1-5,medium-sized,TRBD1,TRBV11-2,CASSFQGDQPQHF,TGTGCCAGCAGCTTTCAGGGGGATCAGCCCCAGCATTTT
TRBJ2-2,few,TRBD1,TRBV28,CASSRTGVGTGELFF,TGTGCCAGCAGCCGAACAGGGGTGGGCACCGGGGAGCTGTTTTTT
TRBJ2-5,few,.,TRBV6-1,CASSANLRTQYF,TGTGCCAGCAGTGCAAACTTACGGACCCAGTACTTC
TRBJ1-1,.,.,TRBV12-3/TRBV12-4,CASRSRGSSNTEAFF,TGTGCCAGCAGGTCAAGGGGGAGTTCTAACACTGAAGCTTTCTTT
TRBJ2-1,.,TRBD1,TRBV4-1,CASSQPPKDRVEQFF,TGCGCCAGCAGCCAACCACCTAAGGACAGGGTTGAGCAGTTCTTC
TRBJ2-3,once,.,TRBV2,CASKPSTDTQYF,TGTGCCAGCAAGCCGAGCACAGATACGCAGTATTTT
TRBJ1-4,.,.,TRBV7-2,CASSRAGATNEKLFF,TGTGCCAGCAGCCGGGCGGGTGCAACTAATGAAAAACTGTTTTTT
TRBJ2-7,few,.,TRBV12-3/TRBV12-4,CASSQGGRGNEQYF,TGTGCCAGCAGTCAAGGGGGGCGCGGTAACGAGCAGTACTTC
TRBJ1-2,.,.,TRBV7-9,CASSFSQGTEGYTF,TGTGCCAGCAGCTTTTCACAGGGAACGGAGGGCTACACCTTC
TRBJ2-5,medium-sized,TRBD2,TRBV20-1,CSARDLPSSGPETQYF,TGCAGTGCTAGAGATTTGCCGTCTAGCGGACCAGAGACCCAGTACTTC
TRBJ1-1,few,.,TRBV6-2/TRBV6-3,CASRLGGVKTEAFF,TGTGCCAGCAGACTCGGCGGGGTTAAAACTGAAGCTTTCTTT
TRBJ2-7,.,TRBD2,TRBV6-2/TRBV6-3,CAGSLGSGRGYEQYF,TGTGCCGGATCGCTAGGAAGCGGGAGAGGCTACGAGCAGTACTTC
TRBJ1-4,few,.,TRBV28,CASSTGEGFEQKLFF,TGTGCCAGCAGTACCGGTGAGGGCTTTGAACAAAAACTGTTTTTT
TRBJ1-2,few,.,TRBV7-9,CASSLRDPGDVGLFYGYTF,TGTGCCAGCAGCTTACGAGACCCCGGGGACGTGGGCCTCTTCTATGGCTACACCTTC
TRBJ1-6,.,.,TRBV18,CASSPIQTGQSSYNSPLHF,TGTGCCAGCTCACCCATACAAACAGGACAAAGCTCCTATAATTCACCCCTCCACTTT
TRBJ1-2,.,TRBD1,TRBV6-1,CASRASHRDRGRRWFSDYGYTF,TGTGCCAGCAGAGCCTCTCACCGGGACAGGGGAAGGCGTTGGTTCTCCGACTATGGCTACACCTTC
TRBJ2-7,.,TRBD2,TRBV7-2,CASSFPTSGRDEQYF,TGTGCCAGCAGCTTCCCGACTAGCGGGAGGGACGAGCAGTACTTC
TRBJ2-2,.,TRBD2,TRBV15,CATSRGLAGVEGELFF,TGTGCCACCAGCAGGGGACTAGCGGGAGTGGAAGGGGAGCTGTTTTTT
TRBJ1-4,.,.,TRBV4-3,CASRGGGGVGEKLFF,TGCGCCAGCCGCGGAGGTGGGGGCGTCGGTGAAAAACTGTTTTTT
TRBJ1-1,few,.,TRBV6-2/TRBV6-3,CASSYLGAAFF,TGTGCCAGCAGTTACTTGGGAGCTGCTTTCTTT
TRBJ2-2,.,.,TRBV11-2,CASSLLVAGELFF,TGTGCCAGCAGCTTACTAGTCGCCGGGGAGCTGTTTTTT
TRBJ2-1,medium-sized,TRBD2,TRBV27,CASSPREGSYNEQFF,TGTGCCAGCAGTCCCAGGGAGGGCTCCTACAATGAGCAGTTCTTC
TRBJ1-2,.,TRBD1,TRBV25-1,CASSRGQGANGYTF,TGTGCCAGCTCCCGAGGACAGGGGGCGAATGGCTACACCTTC
TRBJ1-5,few,.,TRBV19,CASNPGRYQPQHF,TGTGCCAGTAACCCGGGGCGCTATCAGCCCCAGCATTTT
TRBJ1-2,.,.,TRBV19,CASSPPGPPYYGYTF,TGTGCCAGTAGTCCACCGGGACCCCCTTACTATGGCTACACCTTC
TRBJ1-5,.,.,TRBV12-3/TRBV12-4,CASSYMLSNQPQHF,TGTGCCAGCAGTTACATGTTAAGCAATCAGCCCCAGCATTTT
TRBJ1-2,.,.,TRBV4-3,CASSQVVGIYGYTF,TGCGCCAGCAGCCAAGTGGTAGGCATTTATGGCTACACCTTC
TRBJ2-7,few,.,TRBV6-1,CASRIVKGLSHEQYF,TGTGCCAGCAGGATCGTTAAGGGGCTCTCCCACGAGCAGTACTTC
TRBJ1-5,.,TRBD1,TRBV30,CAWSKWTGLNQPQHF,TGTGCCTGGAGTAAGTGGACAGGGTTGAATCAGCCCCAGCATTTT
TRBJ1-5,.,.,TRBV24-1,CATSGAGFNQPQHF,TGTGCCACCAGTGGGGCAGGGTTTAATCAGCCCCAGCATTTT
TRBJ2-5,few,.,TRBV6-1,CASSPGRVAQETQYF,TGTGCCAGCAGCCCGGGACGGGTTGCCCAAGAGACCCAGTACTTC
TRBJ2-1,few,.,TRBV12-1,CASSPGFRGTFF,TGTGCCAGCAGCCCAGGGTTCAGAGGCACGTTCTTC
TRBJ1-5,few,.,TRBV15,CATSREYRTGQPQHF,TGTGCCACCAGCAGAGAATATAGAACAGGCCAGCCCCAGCATTTT
TRBJ2-2,.,TRBD2,TRBV20-1,CSALTIAGRTGELFF,TGCAGTGCTTTAACAATAGCGGGACGAACCGGGGAGCTGTTTTTT
TRBJ2-3,.,.,TRBV28,CASRRDDTDTQYF,TGTGCCAGCAGAAGGGATGACACGGATACGCAGTATTTT
TRBJ2-1,few,TRBD2,TRBV20-1,CSASPSGGRARNEQFF,TGCAGTGCTAGCCCCTCTGGCGGGAGGGCCAGGAATGAGCAGTTCTTC
TRBJ2-5,few,.,TRBV7-9,CASLEVAQETQYF,TGTGCCAGCCTCGAGGTCGCCCAAGAGACCCAGTACTTC
TRBJ2-2,few,TRBD2,TRBV6-1,CASSGASGRNTGELFF,TGTGCCAGCAGTGGAGCTAGCGGGAGGAACACCGGGGAGCTGTTTTTT